The TCR beta chain under discussion was sequenced for a study of identical twins. This clonotype was seen ten or more times. The antigen is undetermined. TCRdb ran MiXCR on the 5' RACE reads and lists one entry per CDR3 protein. This table holds hundreds of thousands of distinct CDR3 sequences, 9% to 15% found once. The CDR3 sequence is 17 residues long. V lost 0 bases and J 0 bases, leaving 15 bases between the germline ends. CDR1 is DFQATT and CDR2 is SNEGSKA in the germline V gene (reference sequence). Study-level results: While abundant cord blood beta clonotypes carried fewer insertions, memory repertoires showed no such pattern.

The sample also formed part of further work on yellow fever vaccine responses in identical twins.

The receptor was isolated from a woman under 30 in good health. The material sequenced was PBMCs. The chain recombines TRBV20-1 with TRBJ1-5, with a weak D call TRBD1 (6 bases). Written as DNA, the CDR3 is TGCAGTGCTAGAGATAAGGGGGGCACCCTTAGCAATCAGCCCCAGCATTTT. Its translation is CSARDKGGTLSNQPQHF.